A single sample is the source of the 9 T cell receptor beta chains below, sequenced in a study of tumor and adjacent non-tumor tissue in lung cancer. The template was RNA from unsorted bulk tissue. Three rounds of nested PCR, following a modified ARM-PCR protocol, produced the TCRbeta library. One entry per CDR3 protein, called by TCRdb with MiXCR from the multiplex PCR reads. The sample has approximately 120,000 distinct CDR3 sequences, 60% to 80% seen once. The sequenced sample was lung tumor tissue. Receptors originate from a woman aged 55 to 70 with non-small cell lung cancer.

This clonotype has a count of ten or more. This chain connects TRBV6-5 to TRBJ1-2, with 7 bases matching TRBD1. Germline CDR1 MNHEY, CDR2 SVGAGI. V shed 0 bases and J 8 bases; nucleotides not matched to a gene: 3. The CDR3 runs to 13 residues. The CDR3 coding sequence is TGTGCCAGCAGTTACTCGACAGGGAGGGGCTACACCTTC. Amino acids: CASSYSTGRGYTF.

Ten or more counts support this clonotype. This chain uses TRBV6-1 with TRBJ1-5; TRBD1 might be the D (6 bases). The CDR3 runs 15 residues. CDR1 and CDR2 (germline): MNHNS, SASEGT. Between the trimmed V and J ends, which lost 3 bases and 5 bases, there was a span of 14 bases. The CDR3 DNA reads TGTGCCAGCAGTGAGGTCGACAGGAATCATCAGCCCCAGCATTTT. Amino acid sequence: CASSEVDRNHQPQHF.

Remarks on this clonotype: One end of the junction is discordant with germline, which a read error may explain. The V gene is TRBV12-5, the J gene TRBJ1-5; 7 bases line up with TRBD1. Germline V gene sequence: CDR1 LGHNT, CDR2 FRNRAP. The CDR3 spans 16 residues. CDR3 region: CASGGQPFNSNQPEHF. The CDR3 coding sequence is TGTGCTAGTGGGGGACAGCCTTTTAATAGCAATCAGCCCGAGCATTTT.

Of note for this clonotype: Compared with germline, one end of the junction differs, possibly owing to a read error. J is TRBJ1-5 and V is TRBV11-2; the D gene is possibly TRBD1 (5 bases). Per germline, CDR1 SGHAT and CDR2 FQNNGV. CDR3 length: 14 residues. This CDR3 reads CARSSGSSLQPQHF. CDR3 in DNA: TGTGCCAGGAGCTCAGGGAGCTCACTGCAGCCCCAACATTTT.

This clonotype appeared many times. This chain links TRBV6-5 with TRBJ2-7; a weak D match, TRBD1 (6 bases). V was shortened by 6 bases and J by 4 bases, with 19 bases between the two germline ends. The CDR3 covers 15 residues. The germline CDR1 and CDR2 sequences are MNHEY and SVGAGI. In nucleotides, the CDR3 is TGTGCCAGCAGGAGAAAGGATAGGACAGAGTACGAGCAGTACTTC. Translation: CASRRKDRTEYEQYF.

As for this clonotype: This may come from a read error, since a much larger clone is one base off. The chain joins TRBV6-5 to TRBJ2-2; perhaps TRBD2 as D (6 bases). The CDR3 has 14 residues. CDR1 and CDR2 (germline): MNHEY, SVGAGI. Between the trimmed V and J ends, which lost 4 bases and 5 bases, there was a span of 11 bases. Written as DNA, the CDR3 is TGTGCCAGCAGTTTGACTAGTTCGACCGGGGAGCTGTTTTTT. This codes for CASSLTSSTGELFF.

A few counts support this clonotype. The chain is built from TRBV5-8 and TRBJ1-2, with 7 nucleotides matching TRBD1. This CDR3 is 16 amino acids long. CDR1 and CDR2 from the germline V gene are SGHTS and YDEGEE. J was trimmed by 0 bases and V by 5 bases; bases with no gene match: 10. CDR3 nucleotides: TGTGCCAGCAGTAAGAGACAGGGAAGTACTAACTATGGCTACACCTTC. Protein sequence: CASSKRQGSTNYGYTF.

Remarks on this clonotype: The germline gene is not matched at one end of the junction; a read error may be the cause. The CDR3 DNA sequence: TGTGCCTGCAGTTACCTCGGTCTCCACTATGGCTACACCTTC. Translation: CACSYLGLHYGYTF. V and J are TRBV6-2 or TRBV6-3 and TRBJ1-2; D is uncertain. Germline CDR1 MNHEY, CDR2 SVGEGT. The CDR3 is 14 amino acids.

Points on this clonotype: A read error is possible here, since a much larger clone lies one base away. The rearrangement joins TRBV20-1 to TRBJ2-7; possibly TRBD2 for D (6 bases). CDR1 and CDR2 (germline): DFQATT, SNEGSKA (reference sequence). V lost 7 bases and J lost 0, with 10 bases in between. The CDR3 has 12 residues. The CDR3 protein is CSVTGSSYEQYF. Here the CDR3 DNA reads TGCAGTGTTACCGGGAGCTCCTACGAGCAGTACTTC.